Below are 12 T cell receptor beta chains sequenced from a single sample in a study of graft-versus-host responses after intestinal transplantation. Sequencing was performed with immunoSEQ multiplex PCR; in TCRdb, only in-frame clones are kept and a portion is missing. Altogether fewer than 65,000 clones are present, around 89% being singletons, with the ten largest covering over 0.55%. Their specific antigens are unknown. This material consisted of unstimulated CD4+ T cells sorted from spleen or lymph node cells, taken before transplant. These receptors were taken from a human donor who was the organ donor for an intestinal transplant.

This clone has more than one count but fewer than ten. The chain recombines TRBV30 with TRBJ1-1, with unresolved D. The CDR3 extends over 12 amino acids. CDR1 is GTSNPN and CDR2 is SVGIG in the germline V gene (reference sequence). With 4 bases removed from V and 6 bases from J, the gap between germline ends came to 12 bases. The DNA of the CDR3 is TGTGCCTGGACCGGGAATTTGGCTGAAGCTTTCTTT. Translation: CAWTGNLAEAFF.

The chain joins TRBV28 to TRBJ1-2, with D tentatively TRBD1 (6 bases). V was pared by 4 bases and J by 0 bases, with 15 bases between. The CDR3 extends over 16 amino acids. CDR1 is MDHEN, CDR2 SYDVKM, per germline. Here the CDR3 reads CASSSRGSPPNYGYTF. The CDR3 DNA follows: TGTGCCAGCAGTTCTAGGGGGAGCCCTCCTAACTATGGCTACACCTTC.

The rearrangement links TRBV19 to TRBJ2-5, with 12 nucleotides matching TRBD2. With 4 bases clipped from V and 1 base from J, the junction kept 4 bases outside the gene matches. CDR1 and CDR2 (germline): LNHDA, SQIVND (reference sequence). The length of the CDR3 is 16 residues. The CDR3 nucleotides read TGTGCCAGTAGTACCGGACTAGCGGGGCCCCAAGAGACCCAGTACTTC. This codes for CASSTGLAGPQETQYF.

The CDR3 DNA sequence: TGTGCCAGCTCACCAGGTCCGGGACTAGCGGGAGGCGATGAGCAGTTCTTC. It is translated as CASSPGPGLAGGDEQFF. This chain uses TRBV18 with TRBJ2-1; TRBD2 matches 15 bases. V lost 2 bases and J lost 8; bases outside the gene matches: 7. Germline CDR1 is KGHSH and CDR2 is LQKENI. This CDR3 region has 17 residues.

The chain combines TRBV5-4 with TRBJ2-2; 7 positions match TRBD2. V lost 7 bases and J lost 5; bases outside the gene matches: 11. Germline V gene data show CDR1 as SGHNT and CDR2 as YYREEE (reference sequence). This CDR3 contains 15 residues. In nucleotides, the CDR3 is TGTGCCAGCGGGGGGGAGTCCCGGGGTACCGGGGAGCTGTTTTTT. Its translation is CASGGESRGTGELFF.

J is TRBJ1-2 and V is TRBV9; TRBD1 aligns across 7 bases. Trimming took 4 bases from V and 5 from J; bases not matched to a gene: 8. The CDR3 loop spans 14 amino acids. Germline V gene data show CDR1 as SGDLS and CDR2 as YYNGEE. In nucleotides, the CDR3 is TGTGCCAGCAGCTTCCGACAGGGAGGATATGGCTACACCTTC. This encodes CASSFRQGGYGYTF.

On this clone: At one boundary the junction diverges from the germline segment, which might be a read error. The CDR3 loop reads CASSSEGVSSGADVLTF. In DNA form, the CDR3 reads TGCGCCAGCAGCTCGGAGGGCGTAAGCTCTGGGGCCGACGTCCTGACTTTC. The genes are TRBV5-1 and TRBJ2-6, with D possibly being TRBD2 (6 bases). Germline CDR1 reads SGHRS; CDR2 reads YFSETQ. The CDR3 is made up of 17 amino acids. Combining the CDR3 with reference TRBV5-1 and TRBJ2-6 gives the whole variable domain KAGVTQTPRYLIKTRGQQVTLSCSPISGHRSVSWYQQTPGQGLQFLFEYFSETQRNKGNFPGRFSGRQFSNSRSEMNVSTLELGDSALYLCASSSEGVSSGADVLTFGAGSRLTVL.

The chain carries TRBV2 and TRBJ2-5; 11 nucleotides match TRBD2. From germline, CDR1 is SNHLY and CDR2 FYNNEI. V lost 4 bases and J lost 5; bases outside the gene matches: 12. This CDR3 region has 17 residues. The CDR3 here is CASSALAGGPVSETQYF. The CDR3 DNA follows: TGTGCCAGCAGTGCGTTAGCGGGAGGGCCAGTCTCCGAGACCCAGTACTTC. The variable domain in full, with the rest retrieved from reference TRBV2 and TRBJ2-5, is EPEVTQTPSHQVTQMGQEVILRCVPISNHLYFYWYRQILGQKVEFLVSFYNNEISEKSEIFDDQFSVERPDGSNFTLKIRSTKLEDSAMYFCASSALAGGPVSETQYFGPGTRLLVL.

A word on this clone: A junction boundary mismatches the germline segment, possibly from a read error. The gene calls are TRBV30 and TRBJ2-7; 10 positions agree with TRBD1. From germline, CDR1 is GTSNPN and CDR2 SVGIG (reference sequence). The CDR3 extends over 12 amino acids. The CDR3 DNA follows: TGTGCCTGGAGTGTATTGGACAGGGGGAAGGACTTC. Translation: CAWSVLDRGKDF.

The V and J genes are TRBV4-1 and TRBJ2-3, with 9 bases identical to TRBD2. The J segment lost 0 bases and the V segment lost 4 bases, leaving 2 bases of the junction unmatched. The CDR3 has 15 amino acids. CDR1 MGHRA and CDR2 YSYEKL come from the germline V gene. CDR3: CASSPAGGSTDTQYF. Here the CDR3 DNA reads TGCGCCAGCAGCCCCGCGGGGGGGAGCACAGATACGCAGTATTTT.

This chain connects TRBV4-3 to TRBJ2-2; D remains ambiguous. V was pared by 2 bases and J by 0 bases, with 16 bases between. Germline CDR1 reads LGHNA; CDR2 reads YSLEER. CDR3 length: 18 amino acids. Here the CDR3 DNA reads TGCGCCAGCAGCCAACGGGTAGCCTACTCATCGAACACCGGGGAGCTGTTTTTT. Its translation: CASSQRVAYSSNTGELFF.

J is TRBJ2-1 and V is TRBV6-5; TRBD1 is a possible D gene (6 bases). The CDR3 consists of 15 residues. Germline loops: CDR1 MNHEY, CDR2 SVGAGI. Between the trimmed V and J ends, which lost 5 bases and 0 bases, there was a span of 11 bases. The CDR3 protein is CASSPDRSSYNEQFF. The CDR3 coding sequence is TGTGCCAGCAGTCCAGACAGGTCCTCCTACAATGAGCAGTTCTTC.